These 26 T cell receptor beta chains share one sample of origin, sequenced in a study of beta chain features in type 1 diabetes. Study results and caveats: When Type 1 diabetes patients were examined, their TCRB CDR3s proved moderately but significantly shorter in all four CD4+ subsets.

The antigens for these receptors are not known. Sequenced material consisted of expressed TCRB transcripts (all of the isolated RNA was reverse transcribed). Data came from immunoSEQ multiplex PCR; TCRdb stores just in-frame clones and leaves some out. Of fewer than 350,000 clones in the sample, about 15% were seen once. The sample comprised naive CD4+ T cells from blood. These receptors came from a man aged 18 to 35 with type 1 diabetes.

CDR3 in amino acids: CASSKDRGLGEQYF. For the CDR3, the DNA is TGCGCCAGCAGCAAGGACAGGGGGCTGGGCGAGCAGTACTTC. The chain is built from TRBV5-1 and TRBJ2-7; 11 bases map to TRBD1. The V and J ends lost 4 bases and 6 bases, in that order; junction bases with no gene match: 6. The germline gives CDR1 SGHRS, CDR2 YFSETQ. CDR3 size: 14 residues.

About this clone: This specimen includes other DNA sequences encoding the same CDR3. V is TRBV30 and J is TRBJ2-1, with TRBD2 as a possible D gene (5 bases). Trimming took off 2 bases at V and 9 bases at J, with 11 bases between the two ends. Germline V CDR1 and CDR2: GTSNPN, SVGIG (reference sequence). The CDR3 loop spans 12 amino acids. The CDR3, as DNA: TGTGCCTGGAGTACTAGAGGAGGTGAGCAGTTCTTC. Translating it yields CAWSTRGGEQFF.

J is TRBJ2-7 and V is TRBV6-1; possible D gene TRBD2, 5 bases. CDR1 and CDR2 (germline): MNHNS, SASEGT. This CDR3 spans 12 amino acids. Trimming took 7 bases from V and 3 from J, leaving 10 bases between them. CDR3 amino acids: CASISGIYEQYF. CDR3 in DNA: TGTGCCAGCATATCGGGGATCTACGAGCAGTACTTC.

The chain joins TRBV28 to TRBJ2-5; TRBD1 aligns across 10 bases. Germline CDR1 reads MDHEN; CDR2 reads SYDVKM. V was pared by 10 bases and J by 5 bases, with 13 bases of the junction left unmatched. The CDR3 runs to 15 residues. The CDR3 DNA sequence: TGTGCCACCCTGAACCGGGACAGGGGTGGGGAGACCCAGTACTTC. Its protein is CATLNRDRGGETQYF. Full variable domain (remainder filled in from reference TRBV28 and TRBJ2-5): DVKVTQSSRYLVKRTGEKVFLECVQDMDHENMFWYRQDPGLGLRLIYFSYDVKMKEKGDIPEGYSVSREKKERFSLILESASTNQTSMYLCATLNRDRGGETQYFGPGTRLLVL.

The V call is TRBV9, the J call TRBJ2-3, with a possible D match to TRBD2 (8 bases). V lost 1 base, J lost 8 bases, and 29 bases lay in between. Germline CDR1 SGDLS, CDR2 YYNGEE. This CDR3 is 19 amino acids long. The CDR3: CASSVLPLTGTESGGTQYF. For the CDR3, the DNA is TGTGCCAGCAGCGTATTACCGTTAACCGGGACAGAGAGCGGGGGTACGCAGTATTTT.

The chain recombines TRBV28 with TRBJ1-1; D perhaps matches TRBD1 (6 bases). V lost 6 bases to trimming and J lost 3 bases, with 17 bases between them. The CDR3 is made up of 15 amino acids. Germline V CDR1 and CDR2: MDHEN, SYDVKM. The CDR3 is CASSAGAWQDTEAFF. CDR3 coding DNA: TGTGCCAGCAGCGCGGGGGCCTGGCAAGACACTGAAGCTTTCTTT.

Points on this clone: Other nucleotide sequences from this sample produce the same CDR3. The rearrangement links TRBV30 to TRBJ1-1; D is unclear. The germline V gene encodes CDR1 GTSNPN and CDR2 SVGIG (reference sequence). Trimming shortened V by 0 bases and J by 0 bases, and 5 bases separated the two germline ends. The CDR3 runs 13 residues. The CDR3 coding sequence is TGTGCCTGGAGTGTACTCTTGAACACTGAAGCTTTCTTT. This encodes CAWSVLLNTEAFF.

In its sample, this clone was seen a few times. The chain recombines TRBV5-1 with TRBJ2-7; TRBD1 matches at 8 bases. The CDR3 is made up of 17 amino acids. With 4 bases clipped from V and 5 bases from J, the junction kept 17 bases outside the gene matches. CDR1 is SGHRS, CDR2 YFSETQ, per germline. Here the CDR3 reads CASSPAGSRWTGNEQYF. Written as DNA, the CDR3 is TGCGCCAGCAGCCCGGCAGGTTCCCGCTGGACAGGGAACGAGCAGTACTTC.

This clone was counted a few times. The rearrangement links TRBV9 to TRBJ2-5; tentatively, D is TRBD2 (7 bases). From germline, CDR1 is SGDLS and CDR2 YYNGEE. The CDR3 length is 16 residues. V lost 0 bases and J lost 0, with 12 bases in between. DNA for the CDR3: TGTGCCAGCAGCGTAGATCGCGGGGGCTACCAAGAGACCCAGTACTTC. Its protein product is CASSVDRGGYQETQYF.

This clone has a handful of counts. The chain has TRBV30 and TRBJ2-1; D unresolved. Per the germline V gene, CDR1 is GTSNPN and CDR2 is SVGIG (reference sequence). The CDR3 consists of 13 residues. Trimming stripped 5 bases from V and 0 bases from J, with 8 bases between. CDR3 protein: CAWARSSYNEQFF. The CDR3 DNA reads TGTGCCTGGGCTAGGAGCTCCTACAATGAGCAGTTCTTC.

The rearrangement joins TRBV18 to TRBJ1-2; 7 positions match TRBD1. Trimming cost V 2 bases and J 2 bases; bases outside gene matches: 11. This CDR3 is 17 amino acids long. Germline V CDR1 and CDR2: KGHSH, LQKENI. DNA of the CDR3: TGTGCCAGCTCACCAAAATGGTCCCTACAGGGGAACTATGGCTACACCTTC. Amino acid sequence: CASSPKWSLQGNYGYTF.

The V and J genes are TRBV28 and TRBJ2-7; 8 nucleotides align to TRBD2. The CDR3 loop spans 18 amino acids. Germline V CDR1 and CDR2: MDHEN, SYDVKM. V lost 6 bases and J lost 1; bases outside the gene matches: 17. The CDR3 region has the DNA TGTGCCAGCAGCCGTCCACAATCAGGCGGGAGGTATTCCTACGAGCAGTACTTC. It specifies CASSRPQSGGRYSYEQYF. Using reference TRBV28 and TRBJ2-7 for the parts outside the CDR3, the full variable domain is DVKVTQSSRYLVKRTGEKVFLECVQDMDHENMFWYRQDPGLGLRLIYFSYDVKMKEKGDIPEGYSVSREKKERFSLILESASTNQTSMYLCASSRPQSGGRYSYEQYFGPGTRLTVT.

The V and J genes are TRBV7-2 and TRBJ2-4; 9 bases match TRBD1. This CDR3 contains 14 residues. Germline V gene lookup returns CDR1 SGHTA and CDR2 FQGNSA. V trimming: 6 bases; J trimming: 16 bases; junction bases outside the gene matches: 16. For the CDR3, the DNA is TGTGCCAGCAGTCGAGATCGGGGACAGGGTCGTGATTACTTC. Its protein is CASSRDRGQGRDYF.

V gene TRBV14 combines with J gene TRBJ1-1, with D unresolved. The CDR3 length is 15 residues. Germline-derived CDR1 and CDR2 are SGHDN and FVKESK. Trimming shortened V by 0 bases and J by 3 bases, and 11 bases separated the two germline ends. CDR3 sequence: CASSQDGGTYTEAFF. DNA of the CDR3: TGTGCCAGCAGCCAAGATGGCGGAACGTACACTGAAGCTTTCTTT. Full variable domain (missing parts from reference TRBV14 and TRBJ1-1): EAGVTQFPSHSVIEKGQTVTLRCDPISGHDNLYWYRRVMGKEIKFLLHFVKESKQDESGMPNNRFLAERTGGTYSTLKVQPAELEDSGVYFCASSQDGGTYTEAFFGQGTRLTVV.

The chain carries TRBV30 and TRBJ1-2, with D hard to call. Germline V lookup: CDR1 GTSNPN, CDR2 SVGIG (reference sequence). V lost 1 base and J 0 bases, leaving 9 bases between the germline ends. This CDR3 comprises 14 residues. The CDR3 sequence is CAWSGGVANYGYTF. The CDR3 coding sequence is TGTGCCTGGAGTGGAGGAGTCGCTAACTATGGCTACACCTTC.

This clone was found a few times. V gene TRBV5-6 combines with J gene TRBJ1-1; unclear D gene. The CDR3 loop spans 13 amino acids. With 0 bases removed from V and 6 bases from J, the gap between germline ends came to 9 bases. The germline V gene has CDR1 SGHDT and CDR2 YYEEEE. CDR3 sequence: CASSLAGKAEAFF. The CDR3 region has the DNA TGTGCCAGCAGCTTGGCCGGGAAGGCTGAAGCTTTCTTT. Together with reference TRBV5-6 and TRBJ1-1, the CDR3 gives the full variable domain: DAGVTQSPTHLIKTRGQQVTLRCSPKSGHDTVSWYQQALGQGPQFIFQYYEEEERQRGNFPDRFSGHQFPNYSSELNVNALLLGDSALYLCASSLAGKAEAFFGQGTRLTVV.

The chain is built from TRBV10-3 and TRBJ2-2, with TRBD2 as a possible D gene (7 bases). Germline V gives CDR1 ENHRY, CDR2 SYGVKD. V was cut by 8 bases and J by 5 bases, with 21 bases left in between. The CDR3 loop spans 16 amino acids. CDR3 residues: CAIREPQGRATGELFF. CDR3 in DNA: TGTGCCATCCGGGAACCTCAGGGGAGGGCGACCGGGGAGCTGTTTTTT.

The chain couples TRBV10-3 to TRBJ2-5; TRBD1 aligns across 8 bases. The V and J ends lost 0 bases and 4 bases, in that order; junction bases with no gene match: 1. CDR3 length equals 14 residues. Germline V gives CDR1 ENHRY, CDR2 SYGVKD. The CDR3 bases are TGTGCCATCAGTGAGTCGGGACAGGCAGAGACCCAGTACTTC. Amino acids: CAISESGQAETQYF.

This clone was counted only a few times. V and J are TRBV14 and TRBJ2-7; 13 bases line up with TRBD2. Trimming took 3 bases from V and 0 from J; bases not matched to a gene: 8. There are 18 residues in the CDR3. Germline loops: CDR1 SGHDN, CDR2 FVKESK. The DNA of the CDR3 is TGTGCCAGCAGCCAGGGACTAGCGGGGCCGCGGAGCTCCTACGAGCAGTACTTC. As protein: CASSQGLAGPRSSYEQYF.

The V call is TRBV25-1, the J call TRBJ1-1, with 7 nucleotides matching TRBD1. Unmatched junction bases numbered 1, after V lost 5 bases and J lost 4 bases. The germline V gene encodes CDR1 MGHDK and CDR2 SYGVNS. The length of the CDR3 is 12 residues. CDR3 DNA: TGTGCCAGCAGTAGGGGGCTCACTGAAGCTTTCTTT. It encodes CASSRGLTEAFF.

This chain's CDR3 is CASTLLRDRGHEQYF. The CDR3 DNA is TGTGCCAGTACCCTCCTACGGGACAGGGGACACGAGCAGTACTTC. The chain combines TRBV19 with TRBJ2-7; 10 bases are shared with TRBD1. This CDR3 contains 15 residues. V shed 7 bases and J 5 bases; nucleotides not matched to a gene: 11. Germline V gene sequence: CDR1 LNHDA, CDR2 SQIVND (reference sequence).

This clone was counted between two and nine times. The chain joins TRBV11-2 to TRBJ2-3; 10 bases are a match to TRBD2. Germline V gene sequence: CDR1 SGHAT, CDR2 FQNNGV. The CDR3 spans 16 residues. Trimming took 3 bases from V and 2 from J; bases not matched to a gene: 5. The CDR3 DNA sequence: TGTGCCAGCAGCTTCGCTAGCGGGGGCATCACAGATACGCAGTATTTT. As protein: CASSFASGGITDTQYF. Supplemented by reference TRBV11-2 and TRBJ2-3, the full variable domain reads EAGVAQSPRYKIIEKRQSVAFWCNPISGHATLYWYQQILGQGPKLLIQFQNNGVVDDSQLPKDRFSAERLKGVDSTLKIQPAKLEDSAVYLCASSFASGGITDTQYFGPGTRLTVL.

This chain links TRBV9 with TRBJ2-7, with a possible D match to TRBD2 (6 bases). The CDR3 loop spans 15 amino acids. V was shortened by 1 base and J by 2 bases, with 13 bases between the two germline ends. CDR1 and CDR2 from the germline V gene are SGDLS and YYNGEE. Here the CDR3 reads CASSVTGLRAYEQYF. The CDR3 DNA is TGTGCCAGCAGCGTAACAGGACTACGAGCCTACGAGCAGTACTTC.

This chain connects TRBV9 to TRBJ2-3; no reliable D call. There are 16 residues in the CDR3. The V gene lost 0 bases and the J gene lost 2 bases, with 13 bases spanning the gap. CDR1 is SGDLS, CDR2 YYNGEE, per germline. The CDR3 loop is CASSVGLDRYTDTQYF. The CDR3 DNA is TGTGCCAGCAGCGTAGGGCTAGACCGTTACACAGATACGCAGTATTTT. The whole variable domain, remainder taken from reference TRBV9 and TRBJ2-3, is DSGVTQTPKHLITATGQRVTLRCSPRSGDLSVYWYQQSLDQGLQFLIQYYNGEERAKGNILERFSAQQFPDLHSELNLSSLELGDSALYFCASSVGLDRYTDTQYFGPGTRLTVL.

In DNA, the CDR3 is TGTGCCAGCTCCAACGCGGGGACAGGATCCAATGAGCAGTTCTTC. Residues: CASSNAGTGSNEQFF. This sequence joins TRBV18 and TRBJ2-1; 8 bases fit TRBD1. V trimming: 6 bases; J trimming: 6 bases; junction bases outside the gene matches: 10. CDR1 is KGHSH, CDR2 LQKENI, per germline. This CDR3 comprises 15 residues.

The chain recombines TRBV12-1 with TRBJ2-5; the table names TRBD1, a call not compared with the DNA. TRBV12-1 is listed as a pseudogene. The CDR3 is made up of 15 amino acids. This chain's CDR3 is CASSLPPGQQETQYF. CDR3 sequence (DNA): TGTGCCAGCAGCCTACCCCCGGGACAGCAAGAGACCCAGTACTTC.